These T cell receptor beta chains were read from a single sample in a study of cytomegalovirus exposure and HLA in healthy donors. Profiling relied on immunoSEQ multiplex PCR, and the TCRdb table lists in-frame clones only, not all of them. Its table lists approximately 210,000 clones. Sequences were obtained from PBMCs. The receptor set was obtained from a woman aged 30 to 39 in good health and CMV-seropositive. Both conserved end residues are part of each CDR3. The D gene is left open where the match is weak.

>NA|TRBJ1-1|TRBV28|15
CASSSRRAHNTEAFF
TGTGCCAGCAGTTCCCGCAGGGCCCACAACACTGAAGCTTTCTTT
>TRBD1|TRBJ2-5|TRBV9|15
CASSQGQGGPETQYF
TGTGCCAGCAGCCAGGGACAGGGAGGGCCAGAGACCCAGTACTTC
>TRBD2|TRBJ2-7|TRBV28|16
CASSSPSAGRAAEQYF
TGTGCCAGCAGTTCTCCGTCCGCCGGGAGGGCCGCCGAGCAGTACTTC
>TRBD1|TRBJ2-7|TRBV5-4|15
CASSWDRVGPYEQYF
TGTGCCAGCAGCTGGGACAGGGTTGGTCCTTACGAGCAGTACTTC
>NA|TRBJ2-7|TRBV9|15
CASSVSQASSYEQYF
TGTGCCAGCAGCGTATCCCAGGCCAGCTCCTACGAGCAGTACTTC
>TRBD2|TRBJ2-1|TRBV7-7|16
CASSPPGLAGVNEQFF
TGTGCCAGCAGCCCGCCGGGACTAGCGGGAGTAAATGAGCAGTTCTTC
>TRBD1|TRBJ1-1|TRBV30|14
CAWSPGGDGTEAFF
TGTGCCTGGAGTCCAGGGGGCGACGGCACTGAAGCTTTCTTT
>NA|TRBJ2-1|TRBV2|17
CASSDYLSGDHNNEQFF
TGTGCCAGCAGTGACTACCTCTCGGGAGATCACAACAATGAGCAGTTCTTC
>TRBD1|TRBJ2-7|TRBV25-1|14
CASSEGQGAYEQYF
TGTGCCAGCAGTGAGGGGCAGGGGGCCTACGAGCAGTACTTC
>TRBD1|TRBJ2-4|TRBV7-9|14
CASCPGQGVNIQYF
TGTGCCAGCTGTCCGGGACAGGGGGTTAACATTCAGTACTTC
>NA|TRBJ2-3|TRBV5-6|15
CASRSLGGPTDTQYF
TGTGCCAGCAGGTCGCTGGGGGGGCCCACAGATACGCAGTATTTT
>NA|TRBJ2-7|TRBV29-1|13
CSVDFQGTYEQYF
TGCAGCGTTGACTTTCAGGGAACCTACGAGCAGTACTTC
>TRBD1|TRBJ2-2|TRBV18|15
CASSAGTGATGELFF
TGTGCCAGCTCGGCCGGGACAGGGGCTACCGGGGAGCTGTTTTTT
>TRBD1|TRBJ1-2|TRBV2|14
CASSSDRGGEGYTF
TGTGCCAGCAGTTCGGACAGGGGAGGCGAAGGCTACACCTTC
>TRBD1|TRBJ1-5|TRBV5-8|18
CASSQPGTAYYSNQPQHF
TGTGCCAGCAGCCAACCCGGGACAGCCTACTATAGCAATCAGCCCCAGCATTTT
>NA|TRBJ1-2|TRBV28|13
CASTPWGDYGYTF
TGTGCCAGCACCCCCTGGGGAGACTATGGCTACACCTTC
>NA|TRBJ1-2|TRBV12-5|13
CASGNTGRYGYTF
TGTGCTAGTGGTAACACAGGGCGCTATGGCTACACCTTC